These T cell receptor beta chains were read from a single sample in a study of OX40 agonist ivuxolimab in advanced cancers. The data were produced by immunoSEQ multiplex PCR, yet TCRdb's version contains in-frame clones alone and is incomplete. This table holds 55,000 to 95,000 clones, 88% found once. The sample in question was CD4+ or CD8+ T cells sorted from blood, obtained in a trial of the OX40 agonist ivuxolimab. The receptors were sampled from an adult with an advanced solid tumor such as melanoma, head and neck, liver or kidney cancer. CDR3s include the opening cysteine and the closing phenylalanine or tryptophan. The D gene is left open where the match is weak. The size field is filled for only some rows; it gives once, few, many or a size class.

v_call: TRBV5-4
d_call: .
j_call: TRBJ1-4
clone_size: once
cdr3_aa: CASSRRDTTNEKLFF
cdr3_nt: TGTGCCAGCAGCCGCCGGGACACTACTAATGAAAAACTGTTTTTT

v_call: TRBV2
d_call: .
j_call: TRBJ2-3
clone_size: .
cdr3_aa: CASIQYTDTQYF
cdr3_nt: TGTGCCAGCATCCAGTACACAGATACGCAGTATTTT

v_call: TRBV28
d_call: .
j_call: TRBJ1-5
clone_size: .
cdr3_aa: CASIPRGARQPQHF
cdr3_nt: TGTGCCAGCATCCCCCGGGGGGCGAGACAGCCCCAGCATTTT

v_call: TRBV5-1
d_call: TRBD2
j_call: TRBJ2-1
clone_size: .
cdr3_aa: CASSSTSGRVNEQFF
cdr3_nt: TGCGCCAGCAGCAGCACTAGCGGGAGGGTAAATGAGCAGTTCTTC

v_call: TRBV7-2
d_call: TRBD2
j_call: TRBJ2-5
clone_size: .
cdr3_aa: CASSSPLAGGLETQYF
cdr3_nt: TGTGCCAGCAGCTCCCCCCTAGCGGGAGGTCTCGAGACCCAGTACTTC

v_call: TRBV19
d_call: .
j_call: TRBJ2-2
clone_size: .
cdr3_aa: CASSMSRSKAGELFF
cdr3_nt: TGTGCCAGTAGTATGTCCAGGAGTAAGGCCGGGGAGCTGTTTTTT

v_call: TRBV2
d_call: .
j_call: TRBJ1-5
clone_size: .
cdr3_aa: CASSYSEGQGQPQHF
cdr3_nt: TGTGCCAGCAGTTACTCTGAGGGGCAGGGTCAGCCCCAGCATTTT

v_call: TRBV7-9
d_call: .
j_call: TRBJ2-6
clone_size: .
cdr3_aa: CASSSMRANVLTF
cdr3_nt: TGTGCCAGCAGCTCAATGCGGGCCAACGTCCTGACTTTC

v_call: TRBV2
d_call: .
j_call: TRBJ1-6
clone_size: .
cdr3_aa: CASSERGSYNSPLHF
cdr3_nt: TGTGCCAGCAGTGAACGGGGATCCTATAATTCACCCCTCCACTTT

v_call: TRBV19
d_call: TRBD1
j_call: TRBJ2-6
clone_size: .
cdr3_aa: CASSAGTGGDLPWGANVLTF
cdr3_nt: TGTGCCAGTAGCGCCGGGACAGGGGGCGACCTACCGTGGGGGGCCAACGTCCTGACTTTC

v_call: TRBV2
d_call: TRBD2
j_call: TRBJ2-1
clone_size: .
cdr3_aa: CATSGEYNEQFF
cdr3_nt: TGTGCCACTAGCGGGGAATACAATGAGCAGTTCTTC

v_call: TRBV4-1
d_call: .
j_call: TRBJ2-5
clone_size: .
cdr3_aa: CASRRGLPGEETQYF
cdr3_nt: TGCGCCAGCCGACGGGGACTGCCGGGGGAAGAGACCCAGTACTTC

v_call: TRBV18
d_call: .
j_call: TRBJ2-1
clone_size: .
cdr3_aa: CASSLNNEQFF
cdr3_nt: TGTGCCAGCTCACTCAACAATGAGCAGTTCTTC

v_call: TRBV6-1
d_call: .
j_call: TRBJ1-6
clone_size: .
cdr3_aa: CASSEVGGSSYNSPLHF
cdr3_nt: TGTGCCAGCAGTGAAGTCGGCGGCAGCTCCTATAATTCACCCCTCCACTTT

v_call: TRBV29-1
d_call: .
j_call: TRBJ2-3
clone_size: .
cdr3_aa: CSVEDVGSSGTDTQYF
cdr3_nt: TGCAGCGTTGAAGATGTAGGGTCTTCTGGCACAGATACGCAGTATTTT

v_call: TRBV11-2
d_call: .
j_call: TRBJ1-1
clone_size: .
cdr3_aa: CASRQQNTEAFF
cdr3_nt: TGTGCCAGCAGGCAGCAGAACACTGAAGCTTTCTTT

v_call: TRBV5-4
d_call: TRBD2
j_call: TRBJ2-1
clone_size: .
cdr3_aa: CASSPPASGSYEQFF
cdr3_nt: TGTGCCAGCAGCCCCCCGGCTAGCGGGAGTTATGAGCAGTTCTTC

v_call: TRBV23-1
d_call: .
j_call: TRBJ1-1
clone_size: few
cdr3_aa: CASSQGRTEAFF
cdr3_nt: TGCGCCAGCAGTCAGGGGAGGACTGAAGCTTTCTTT

v_call: TRBV29-1
d_call: TRBD1
j_call: TRBJ2-7
clone_size: .
cdr3_aa: CSVSDRGEQYF
cdr3_nt: TGCAGCGTGTCGGACAGGGGCGAGCAGTACTTC

v_call: TRBV28
d_call: TRBD1
j_call: TRBJ1-5
clone_size: .
cdr3_aa: CASSPGQGARGSQPQHF
cdr3_nt: TGTGCCAGCAGCCCGGGACAGGGGGCGAGGGGGAGTCAGCCCCAGCATTTT

v_call: TRBV29-1
d_call: .
j_call: TRBJ2-2
clone_size: .
cdr3_aa: CSVTRTTNTGELFF
cdr3_nt: TGCAGCGTTACACGGACAACGAACACCGGGGAGCTGTTTTTT

v_call: TRBV25-1
d_call: TRBD2
j_call: TRBJ2-7
clone_size: .
cdr3_aa: CASPGEGRRFYEQYF
cdr3_nt: TGTGCCAGCCCTGGGGAGGGACGCCGGTTCTACGAGCAGTACTTC

v_call: TRBV7-9
d_call: .
j_call: TRBJ1-3
clone_size: .
cdr3_aa: CASSLDWGSGNTIYF
cdr3_nt: TGTGCCAGCAGCTTAGACTGGGGCTCTGGAAACACCATATATTTT

v_call: TRBV4-2
d_call: TRBD2
j_call: TRBJ2-1
clone_size: .
cdr3_aa: CASSQASGGPRTYNEQFF
cdr3_nt: TGTGCCAGCAGCCAAGCTAGCGGGGGGCCTCGGACATACAATGAGCAGTTCTTC

v_call: TRBV5-1
d_call: .
j_call: TRBJ2-1
clone_size: .
cdr3_aa: CASTPVDQGEQFF
cdr3_nt: TGCGCCAGCACCCCGGTCGACCAGGGTGAGCAGTTCTTC

v_call: TRBV5-4
d_call: .
j_call: TRBJ2-7
clone_size: .
cdr3_aa: CASSRDSTYEQYF
cdr3_nt: TGTGCCAGCAGCCGGGACTCAACCTACGAGCAGTACTTC

v_call: TRBV6-5
d_call: TRBD2
j_call: TRBJ2-1
clone_size: .
cdr3_aa: CASSPWRGDYNEQFF
cdr3_nt: TGTGCCAGCAGCCCCTGGCGGGGGGACTACAATGAGCAGTTCTTC

v_call: TRBV11-1
d_call: .
j_call: TRBJ1-1
clone_size: once
cdr3_aa: CASSTQKNTEAFF
cdr3_nt: TGTGCCAGCAGTACTCAGAAGAACACTGAAGCTTTCTTT

v_call: TRBV2
d_call: .
j_call: TRBJ1-3
clone_size: .
cdr3_aa: CANSGDPSGNTIYF
cdr3_nt: TGTGCCAACTCGGGGGACCCCTCTGGAAACACCATATATTTT

v_call: TRBV9
d_call: .
j_call: TRBJ1-2
clone_size: few
cdr3_aa: CASSVDQGYGYTF
cdr3_nt: TGTGCCAGCAGCGTAGATCAGGGCTATGGCTACACCTTC

v_call: TRBV7-9
d_call: .
j_call: TRBJ1-4
clone_size: .
cdr3_aa: CASSLWGGNEKLFF
cdr3_nt: TGTGCCAGCAGCTTATGGGGGGGAAATGAAAAACTGTTTTTT

v_call: TRBV11-2
d_call: .
j_call: TRBJ2-3
clone_size: .
cdr3_aa: CASSLGLSGSTDTQYF
cdr3_nt: TGTGCCAGCAGCTTAGGACTCTCGGGGAGCACAGATACGCAGTATTTT

v_call: TRBV7-3
d_call: .
j_call: TRBJ1-6
clone_size: .
cdr3_aa: CASSLRQDSPLHF
cdr3_nt: TGTGCCAGCAGCTTGAGACAGGATTCACCCCTCCACTTT

v_call: TRBV5-4
d_call: .
j_call: TRBJ2-7
clone_size: once
cdr3_aa: CASGSQVEQYF
cdr3_nt: TGTGCCAGCGGATCGCAGGTCGAGCAGTACTTC

v_call: TRBV6-4
d_call: .
j_call: TRBJ1-4
clone_size: .
cdr3_aa: CASSDRVSTNEKLFF
cdr3_nt: TGTGCCAGCAGTGACAGAGTCTCAACTAATGAAAAACTGTTTTTT

v_call: TRBV29-1
d_call: TRBD2
j_call: TRBJ2-1
clone_size: .
cdr3_aa: CSVRLAEAYNEQFF
cdr3_nt: TGCAGCGTTCGACTAGCGGAAGCATACAATGAGCAGTTCTTC

v_call: TRBV5-6
d_call: TRBD1
j_call: TRBJ2-2
clone_size: .
cdr3_aa: CASSSNRGRPGELFF
cdr3_nt: TGTGCCAGCAGTTCCAACAGGGGGCGCCCCGGGGAGCTGTTTTTT

v_call: TRBV11-3
d_call: .
j_call: TRBJ2-1
clone_size: .
cdr3_aa: CASSLVGAGSYNEQFF
cdr3_nt: TGTGCCAGCAGCTTAGTGGGGGCCGGTTCCTACAATGAGCAGTTCTTC

v_call: TRBV19
d_call: .
j_call: TRBJ1-1
clone_size: .
cdr3_aa: CASSKAQRTEAFF
cdr3_nt: TGTGCCAGTAGTAAGGCCCAGAGAACTGAAGCTTTCTTT

v_call: TRBV5-1
d_call: TRBD1
j_call: TRBJ1-6
clone_size: .
cdr3_aa: CASSPRQGPNSPLHF
cdr3_nt: TGCGCCAGCAGCCCGCGACAGGGTCCTAATTCACCCCTCCACTTT

v_call: TRBV5-1
d_call: .
j_call: TRBJ1-2
clone_size: .
cdr3_aa: CASSLEAANYGYTF
cdr3_nt: TGCGCCAGCAGCTTGGAGGCAGCTAACTATGGCTACACCTTC